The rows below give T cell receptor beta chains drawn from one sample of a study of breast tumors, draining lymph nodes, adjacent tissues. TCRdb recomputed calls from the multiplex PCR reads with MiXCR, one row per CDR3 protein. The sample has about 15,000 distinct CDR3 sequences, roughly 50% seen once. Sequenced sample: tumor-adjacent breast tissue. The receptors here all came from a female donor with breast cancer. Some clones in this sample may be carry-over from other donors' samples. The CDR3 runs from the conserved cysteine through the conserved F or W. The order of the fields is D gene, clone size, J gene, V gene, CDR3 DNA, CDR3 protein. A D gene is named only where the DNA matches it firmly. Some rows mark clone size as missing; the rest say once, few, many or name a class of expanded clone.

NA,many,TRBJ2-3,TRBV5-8,TGTGCCAGCGAGTCATCTAGATTCCCTGATACGCAGTATTTT,CASESSRFPDTQYF
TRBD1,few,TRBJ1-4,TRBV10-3,TGTGCCGCCTCAACAGGGGATAATGAAAAACTGTTTTTT,CAASTGDNEKLFF
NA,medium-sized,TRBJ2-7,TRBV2,TGTGCCAGCTTTGGCGGCCTCTCCTACGAGCAGTACTTC,CASFGGLSYEQYF
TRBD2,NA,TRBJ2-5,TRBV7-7,TGTGCTAGCAGAAAGGGGGCGGGAGGGCCTGGAGAGACTCACTACTTC,CASRKGAGGPGETHYF
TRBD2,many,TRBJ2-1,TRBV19,TGTGCCAGTAGTCCAGGGCTAGCGGGAGGCATCAATGAGCAGTTCTTC,CASSPGLAGGINEQFF
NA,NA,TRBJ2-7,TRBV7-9,TGTGCCAGCAGCTATAGCCCGGGGGACGAGCAGTACTTC,CASSYSPGDEQYF
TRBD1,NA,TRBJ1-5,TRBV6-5,TGTGCCAGCAGTTGGGACAGGGGAGGTCAGCCCCAGCATTTT,CASSWDRGGQPQHF
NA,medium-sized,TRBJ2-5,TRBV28,TGTGCCAGCAGTTTTAGTGGGAGAGAGACCCAGTACTTC,CASSFSGRETQYF
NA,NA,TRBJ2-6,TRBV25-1,TGTGCCAGCAAGATCCCTGGGGCCAACGTCCTGACTTTC,CASKIPGANVLTF
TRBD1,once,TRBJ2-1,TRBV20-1,TGCAGTGCTCCGGACAGGGGGGTTAGGTATGGGCAGTTCTTC,CSAPDRGVRYGQFF